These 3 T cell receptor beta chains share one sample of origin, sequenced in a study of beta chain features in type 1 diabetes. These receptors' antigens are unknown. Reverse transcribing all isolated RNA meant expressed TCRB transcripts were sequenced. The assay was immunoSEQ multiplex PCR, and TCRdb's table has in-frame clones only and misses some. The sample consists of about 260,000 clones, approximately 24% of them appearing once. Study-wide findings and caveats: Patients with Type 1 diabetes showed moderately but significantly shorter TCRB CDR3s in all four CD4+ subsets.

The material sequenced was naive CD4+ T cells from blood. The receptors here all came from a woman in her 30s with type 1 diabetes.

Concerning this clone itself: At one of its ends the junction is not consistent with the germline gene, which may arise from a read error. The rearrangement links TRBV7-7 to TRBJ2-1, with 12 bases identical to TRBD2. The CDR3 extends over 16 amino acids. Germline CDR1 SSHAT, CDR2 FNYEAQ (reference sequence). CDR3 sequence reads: CASSLVLAGGLDEQFF. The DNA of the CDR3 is TGTGCTAGCAGCTTAGTACTAGCGGGAGGTCTCGATGAGCAGTTCTTC.

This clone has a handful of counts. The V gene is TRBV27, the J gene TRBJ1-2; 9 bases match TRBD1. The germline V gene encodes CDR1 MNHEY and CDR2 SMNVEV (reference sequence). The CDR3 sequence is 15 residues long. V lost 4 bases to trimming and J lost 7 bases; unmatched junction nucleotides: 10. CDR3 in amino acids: CASSSGRTGERGYTF. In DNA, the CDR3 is TGTGCCAGCAGTTCCGGTCGGACAGGGGAGCGTGGCTACACCTTC.

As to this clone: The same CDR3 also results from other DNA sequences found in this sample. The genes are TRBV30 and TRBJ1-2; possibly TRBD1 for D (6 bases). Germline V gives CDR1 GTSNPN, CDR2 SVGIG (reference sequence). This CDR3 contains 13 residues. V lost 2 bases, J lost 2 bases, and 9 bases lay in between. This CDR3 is CAWSRQENYGYTF. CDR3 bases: TGTGCCTGGAGTCGACAGGAAAACTATGGCTACACCTTC.